These T cell receptor beta chains were read from a single sample in a study of regulatory T cells in long-lasting Graves disease. A single record per CDR3 protein comes from TCRdb applying MiXCR to the multiplex PCR reads. The sample includes 350,000 to 550,000 distinct CDR3 sequences, around 15% of them seen just once. These data were likewise used in another study, on T cells in Graves' hyperthyroidism and ophthalmopathy.

The sequencing used peripheral blood mononuclear cells (PBMCs), collected at new diagnosis, from a patient treated with antithyroid drugs. Receptors originate from a woman in her fifties or sixties with Graves disease. Each CDR3 is given without its conserved first and last residue. The order of the fields is V gene, J gene, CDR3 protein.

v_call: TRBV9; j_call: TRBJ2-7; cdr3_aa: ASSVEGREQY
v_call: TRBV13; j_call: TRBJ2-5; cdr3_aa: ASSLRGPTETQY
v_call: TRBV5-1; j_call: TRBJ2-5; cdr3_aa: ASSPQGRRRGPQETQY
v_call: TRBV11-3; j_call: TRBJ2-3; cdr3_aa: ASSPRDTNTDTQY
v_call: TRBV29-1; j_call: TRBJ1-2; cdr3_aa: SVEWGGAGYGYT
v_call: TRBV4-1; j_call: TRBJ2-5; cdr3_aa: ASSQDPVLETQY
v_call: TRBV9; j_call: TRBJ1-3; cdr3_aa: ASSVGGDMGYSGNTIY
v_call: TRBV27; j_call: TRBJ1-1; cdr3_aa: ASSLSILGSTEAF
v_call: TRBV6-2/TRBV6-3; j_call: TRBJ2-3; cdr3_aa: ASSRPGGDTQY
v_call: TRBV12-3/TRBV12-4; j_call: TRBJ1-4; cdr3_aa: ASSFSTTRTNEKLF
v_call: TRBV7-9; j_call: TRBJ1-5; cdr3_aa: ASSLETVAGSNQPQH
v_call: TRBV4-1; j_call: TRBJ1-5; cdr3_aa: ASSQVRGNNQPQH
v_call: TRBV12-3/TRBV12-4; j_call: TRBJ2-4; cdr3_aa: ASSFGLAGGGAKNIQY
v_call: TRBV27; j_call: TRBJ1-1; cdr3_aa: ASSSGSRSEAF
v_call: TRBV4-1; j_call: TRBJ1-2; cdr3_aa: ASSPGQGIGGYT
v_call: TRBV6-2/TRBV6-3; j_call: TRBJ2-1; cdr3_aa: ASSEARDSNEQF
v_call: TRBV6-2/TRBV6-3; j_call: TRBJ1-2; cdr3_aa: ASSAQEIYGYT
v_call: TRBV29-1; j_call: TRBJ2-7; cdr3_aa: SVAGQGAGEQY
v_call: TRBV5-6; j_call: TRBJ1-6; cdr3_aa: ASSLGQGMNSPLH
v_call: TRBV7-9; j_call: TRBJ1-4; cdr3_aa: ASSSPLGGRVEKLF
v_call: TRBV6-1; j_call: TRBJ1-2; cdr3_aa: ASSYAGQVNYGYT
v_call: TRBV10-3; j_call: TRBJ1-4; cdr3_aa: AISDQVSANEKLF
v_call: TRBV7-3; j_call: TRBJ2-1; cdr3_aa: ASSSRAAGALEQF
v_call: TRBV29-1; j_call: TRBJ2-2; cdr3_aa: SVEVVSGWLWNTGELF
v_call: TRBV3-1; j_call: TRBJ2-1; cdr3_aa: ASSSIGFNEQF
v_call: TRBV10-1; j_call: TRBJ2-3; cdr3_aa: ASSGGGPTDTQY
v_call: TRBV5-1; j_call: TRBJ2-7; cdr3_aa: ASSSPGTGGFEQY
v_call: TRBV28; j_call: TRBJ2-7; cdr3_aa: ASSFLAGSYEQY
v_call: TRBV7-3; j_call: TRBJ1-4; cdr3_aa: ASSSKTATNEKLF
v_call: TRBV30; j_call: TRBJ1-1; cdr3_aa: AWSLPGNTEAF
v_call: TRBV2; j_call: TRBJ1-1; cdr3_aa: ASTTGTGGFEAF
v_call: TRBV28; j_call: TRBJ1-4; cdr3_aa: ASSSSNREKLF
v_call: TRBV18; j_call: TRBJ2-7; cdr3_aa: ASSPGTTWEQY
v_call: TRBV30; j_call: TRBJ2-3; cdr3_aa: AWSATSGIPDTQY
v_call: TRBV3-1; j_call: TRBJ2-3; cdr3_aa: ASRGTGGADTQY
v_call: TRBV29-1; j_call: TRBJ2-5; cdr3_aa: SVEARPSLAGGETQY
v_call: TRBV27; j_call: TRBJ2-1; cdr3_aa: ASRSPYNEQF
v_call: TRBV5-4; j_call: TRBJ1-1; cdr3_aa: ASSPGGQMNTEAF
v_call: TRBV6-1; j_call: TRBJ2-6; cdr3_aa: ASSALSGANVLT
v_call: TRBV5-5; j_call: TRBJ2-7; cdr3_aa: ASSLGRGPNEQY
v_call: TRBV6-4; j_call: TRBJ2-7; cdr3_aa: ASSEIGGTSYEQY
v_call: TRBV29-1; j_call: TRBJ2-7; cdr3_aa: SVEDGGVSSDRQY
v_call: TRBV2; j_call: TRBJ2-3; cdr3_aa: ASSGLGVKTDTQY
v_call: TRBV5-1; j_call: TRBJ2-7; cdr3_aa: ASSLDGTSVLEQY
v_call: TRBV20-1; j_call: TRBJ2-3; cdr3_aa: SGRTSGTDTQY
v_call: TRBV2; j_call: TRBJ2-1; cdr3_aa: ATSVGQPNEQF
v_call: TRBV5-1; j_call: TRBJ2-7; cdr3_aa: ASSSTGKPTYEQY
v_call: TRBV29-1; j_call: TRBJ2-5; cdr3_aa: SVEPGADQETQY
v_call: TRBV5-5; j_call: TRBJ1-1; cdr3_aa: ASSFRDGKNTEAF
v_call: TRBV7-9; j_call: TRBJ2-7; cdr3_aa: ASSPGQGSYRQQY
v_call: TRBV3-1; j_call: TRBJ2-3; cdr3_aa: ASSQGSGGTDTQY
v_call: TRBV5-5; j_call: TRBJ1-4; cdr3_aa: ASSLAGLKDEKLF
v_call: TRBV11-2; j_call: TRBJ1-1; cdr3_aa: ASRGQGFYTEAF
v_call: TRBV19; j_call: TRBJ2-1; cdr3_aa: ASSIDERDYNEQF